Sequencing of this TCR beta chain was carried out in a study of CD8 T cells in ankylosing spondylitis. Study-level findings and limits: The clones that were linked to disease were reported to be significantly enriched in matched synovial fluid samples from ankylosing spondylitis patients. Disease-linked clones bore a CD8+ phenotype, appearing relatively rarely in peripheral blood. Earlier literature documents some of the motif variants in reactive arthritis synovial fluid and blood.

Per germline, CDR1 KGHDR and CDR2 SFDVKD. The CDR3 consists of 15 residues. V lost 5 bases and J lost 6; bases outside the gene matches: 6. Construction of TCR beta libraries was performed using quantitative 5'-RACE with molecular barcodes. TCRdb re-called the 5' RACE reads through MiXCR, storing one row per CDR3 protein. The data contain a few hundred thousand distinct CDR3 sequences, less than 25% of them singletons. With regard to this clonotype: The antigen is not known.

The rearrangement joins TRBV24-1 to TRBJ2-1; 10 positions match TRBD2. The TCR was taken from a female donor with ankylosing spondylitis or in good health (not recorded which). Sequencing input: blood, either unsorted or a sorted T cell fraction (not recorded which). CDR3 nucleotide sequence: TGTGCCACCAGTGTCCGCCTAGCGGGGGCCAATGAGCAGTTCTTC. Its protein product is CATSVRLAGANEQFF.